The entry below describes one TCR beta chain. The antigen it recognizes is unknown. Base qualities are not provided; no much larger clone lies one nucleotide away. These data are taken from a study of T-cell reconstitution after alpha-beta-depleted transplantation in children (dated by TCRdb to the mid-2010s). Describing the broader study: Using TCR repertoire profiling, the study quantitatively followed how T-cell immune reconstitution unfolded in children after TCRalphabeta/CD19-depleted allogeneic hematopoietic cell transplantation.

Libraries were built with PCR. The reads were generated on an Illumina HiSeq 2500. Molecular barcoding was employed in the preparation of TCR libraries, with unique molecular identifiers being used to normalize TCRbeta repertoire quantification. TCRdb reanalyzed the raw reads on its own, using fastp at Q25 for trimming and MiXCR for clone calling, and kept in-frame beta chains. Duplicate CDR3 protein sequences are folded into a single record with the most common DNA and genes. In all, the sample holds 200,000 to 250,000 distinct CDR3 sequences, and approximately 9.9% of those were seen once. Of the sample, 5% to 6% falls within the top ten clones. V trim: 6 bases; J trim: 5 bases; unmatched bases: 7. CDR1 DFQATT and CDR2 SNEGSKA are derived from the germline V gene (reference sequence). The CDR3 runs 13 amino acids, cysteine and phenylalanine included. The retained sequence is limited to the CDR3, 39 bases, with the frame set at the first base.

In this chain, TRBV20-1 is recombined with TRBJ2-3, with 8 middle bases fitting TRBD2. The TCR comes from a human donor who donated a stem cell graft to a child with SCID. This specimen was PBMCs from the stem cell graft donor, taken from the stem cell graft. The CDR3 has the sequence CSARGGAGDTQYF. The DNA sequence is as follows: TGCAGTGCCCGGGGGGGGGCCGGAGATACGCAGTATTTT.